This TCR beta chain was profiled in a study of shared T cell receptors in the human thymus. Profiled with immunoSEQ multiplex PCR; TCRdb holds only in-frame clones, not every one. Of over 350,000 clones in the sample, around 93% were seen once. The receptor's source is a human donor. Material for sequencing was thymocytes.

In DNA form, the CDR3 reads TGTGCCACCAGCAGAGAGGTCGCAAATCCCTGGGAGAACACCGGGGAGCTGTTTTTT. Its protein is CATSREVANPWENTGELFF. This chain uses TRBV15 with TRBJ2-2; D call uncertain. Trimming pared 0 bases from V and 1 base from J, leaving 18 bases between. This CDR3 is built from 19 residues. Per the germline V gene, CDR1 is LNHNV and CDR2 is YYDKDF (reference sequence). Full variable domain (outside the CDR3, taken from reference TRBV15 and TRBJ2-2): DAMVIQNPRYQVTQFGKPVTLSCSQTLNHNVMYWYQQKSSQAPKLLFHYYDKDFNNEADTPDNFQSRRPNTSFCFLDIRSPGLGDTAMYLCATSREVANPWENTGELFFGEGSRLTVL.